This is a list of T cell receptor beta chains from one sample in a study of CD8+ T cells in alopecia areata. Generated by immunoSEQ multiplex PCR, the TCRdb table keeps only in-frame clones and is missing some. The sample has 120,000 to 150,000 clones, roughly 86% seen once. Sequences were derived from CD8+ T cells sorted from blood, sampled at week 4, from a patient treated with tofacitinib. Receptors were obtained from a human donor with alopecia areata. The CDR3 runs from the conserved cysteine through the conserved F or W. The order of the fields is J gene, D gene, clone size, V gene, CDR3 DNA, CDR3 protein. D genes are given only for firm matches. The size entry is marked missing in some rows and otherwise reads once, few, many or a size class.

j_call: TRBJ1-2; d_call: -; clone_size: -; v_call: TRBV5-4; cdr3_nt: TGTGCCAGCAGCCCCGGGGCCGGGGGCTACACCTTC; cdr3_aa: CASSPGAGGYTF
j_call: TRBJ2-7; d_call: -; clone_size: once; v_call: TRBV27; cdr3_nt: TGTGCCAGCAGTTTATCACAGGGCCCCAACGAGCAGTACTTC; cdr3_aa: CASSLSQGPNEQYF
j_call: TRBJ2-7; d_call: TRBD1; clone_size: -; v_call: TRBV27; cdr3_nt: TGTGCCAGCAGTTTTGGAGGACAGGGAAGATCCTACGAGCAGTACTTC; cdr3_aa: CASSFGGQGRSYEQYF
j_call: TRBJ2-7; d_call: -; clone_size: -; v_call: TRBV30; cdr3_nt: TGTGCCTGGAGTCAAGGGGATCCCTACGAGCAGTACTTC; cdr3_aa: CAWSQGDPYEQYF
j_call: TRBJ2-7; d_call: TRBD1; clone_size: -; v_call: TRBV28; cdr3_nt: TGTGCCAGCAGCAGGACAGGGAGCGGCGAGCAGTACTTC; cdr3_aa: CASSRTGSGEQYF
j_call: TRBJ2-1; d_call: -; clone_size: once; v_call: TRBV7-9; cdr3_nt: TGTGCCAGCATCGGCCAGCAAGACAACAATGAGCAGTTCTTC; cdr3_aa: CASIGQQDNNEQFF
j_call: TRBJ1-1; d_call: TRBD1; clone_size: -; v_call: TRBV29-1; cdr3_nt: TGCAGCGTTGGCAGGGGGCAAACTGAAGCTTTCTTT; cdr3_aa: CSVGRGQTEAFF
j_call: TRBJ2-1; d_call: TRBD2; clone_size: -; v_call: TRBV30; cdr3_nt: TGTGCCTGGAGTGTAGGGATAGCGGGAGCCCATGAGCAGTTCTTC; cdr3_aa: CAWSVGIAGAHEQFF
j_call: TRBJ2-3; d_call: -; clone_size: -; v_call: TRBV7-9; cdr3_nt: TGTGCCACCACCCGGGACACAGATACGCAGTATTTT; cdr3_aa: CATTRDTDTQYF
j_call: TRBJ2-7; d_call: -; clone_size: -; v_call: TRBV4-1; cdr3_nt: TGCGCCAGCAGCCAAGATCCAGAGCCCTCCTACGAGCAGTACTTC; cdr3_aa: CASSQDPEPSYEQYF
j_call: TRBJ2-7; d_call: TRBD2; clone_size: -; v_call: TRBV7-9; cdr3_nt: TGTGCCAGCAGCTTAGATGGGACTACGTACGAGCAGTACTTC; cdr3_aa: CASSLDGTTYEQYF
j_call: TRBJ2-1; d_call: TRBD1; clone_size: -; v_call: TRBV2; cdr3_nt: TGTGCCGGCGAACAGGGACAGGGGGCTCATGAGCAGTTCTTC; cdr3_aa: CAGEQGQGAHEQFF
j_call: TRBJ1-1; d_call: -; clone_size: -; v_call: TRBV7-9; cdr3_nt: TGTGCCAGCAGCCCAGACGGGTTCACTGAAGCTTTCTTT; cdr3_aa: CASSPDGFTEAFF
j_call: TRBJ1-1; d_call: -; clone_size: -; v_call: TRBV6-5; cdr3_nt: TGTGCCAGCAACCAAGCCACGGTGTGGAAGGGGGAAGCTTTCTTT; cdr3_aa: CASNQATVWKGEAFF
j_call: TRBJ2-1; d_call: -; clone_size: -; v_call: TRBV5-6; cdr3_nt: TGTGCCAGCAGCTGGACCCGTGAGCAGTTCTTC; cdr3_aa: CASSWTREQFF
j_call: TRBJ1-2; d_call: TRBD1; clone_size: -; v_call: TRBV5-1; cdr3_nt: TGCGCCAGCAGCCTGGACAGGGCCGCTACCCATTATGGCTACACCTTC; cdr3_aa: CASSLDRAATHYGYTF
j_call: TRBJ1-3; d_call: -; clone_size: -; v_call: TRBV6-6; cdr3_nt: TGTGCCATTCCCTCTGGAAACACCATATATTTT; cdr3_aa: CAIPSGNTIYF
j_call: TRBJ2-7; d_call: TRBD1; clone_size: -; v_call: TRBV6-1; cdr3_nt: TGTGCCACCTATCCCTGGGACAGGCAGAATTACGAGCAGTACTTC; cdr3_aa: CATYPWDRQNYEQYF
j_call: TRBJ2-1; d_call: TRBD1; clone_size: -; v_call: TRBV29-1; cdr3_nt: TGCAGCGTGGGACAGGCCAGCTACAATGAGCAGTTCTTC; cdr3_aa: CSVGQASYNEQFF
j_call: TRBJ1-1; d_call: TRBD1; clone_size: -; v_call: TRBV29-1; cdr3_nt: TGCAGCGTTGAATCCGGGACAGGGAACACTGAAGCTTTCTTT; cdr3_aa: CSVESGTGNTEAFF
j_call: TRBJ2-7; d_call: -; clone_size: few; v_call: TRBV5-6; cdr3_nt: TGTGCCAGCAGTTTGGACACGTCCTACGAGCAGTACTTC; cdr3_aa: CASSLDTSYEQYF
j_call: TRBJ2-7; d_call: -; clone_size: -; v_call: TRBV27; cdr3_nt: TGTGCCAGCAGTTTGGGCAGCCAGAACGAGCAGTACTTC; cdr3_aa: CASSLGSQNEQYF
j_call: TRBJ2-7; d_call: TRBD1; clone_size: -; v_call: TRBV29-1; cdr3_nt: TGCAGCGTTGAAGATAGGACAGGGGTCCACTACGAGCAGTACTTC; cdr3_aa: CSVEDRTGVHYEQYF
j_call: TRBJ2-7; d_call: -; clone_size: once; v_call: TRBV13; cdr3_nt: TGTGCCAGCAGCCCGACCGGGGGTAACGAGCAGTACTTC; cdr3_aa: CASSPTGGNEQYF
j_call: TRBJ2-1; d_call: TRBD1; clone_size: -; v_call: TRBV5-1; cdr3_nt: TGCGCCAGCAGCATAGGACAGGGCTACGATGAGCAGTTCTTC; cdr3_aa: CASSIGQGYDEQFF
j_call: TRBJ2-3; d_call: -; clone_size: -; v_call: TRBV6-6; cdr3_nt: TGTGCCAGCAGAGTAGCGGAAAGCACAGATACGCAGTATTTT; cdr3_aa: CASRVAESTDTQYF
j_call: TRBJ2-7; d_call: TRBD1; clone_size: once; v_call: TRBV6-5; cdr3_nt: TGTGCCAGCAGTTACTACGGGACAGAGAGCTACGAGCAGTACTTC; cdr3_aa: CASSYYGTESYEQYF
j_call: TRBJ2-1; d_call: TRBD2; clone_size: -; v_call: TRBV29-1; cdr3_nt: TGCAGCGCGGTGCAAGCGGGGAGCTACAATGAGCAGTTCTTC; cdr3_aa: CSAVQAGSYNEQFF
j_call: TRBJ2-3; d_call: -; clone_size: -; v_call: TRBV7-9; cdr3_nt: TGTGCCAGCAGCCCAGGACAGTCCACAGATACGCAGTATTTT; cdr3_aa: CASSPGQSTDTQYF
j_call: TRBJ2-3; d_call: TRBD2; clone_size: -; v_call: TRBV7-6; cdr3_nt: TGTGCCAGCAGCTTTTTGACTAGCGGGAGGGCCACAGATACGCAGTATTTT; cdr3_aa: CASSFLTSGRATDTQYF
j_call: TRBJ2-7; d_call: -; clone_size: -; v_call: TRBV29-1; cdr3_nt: TGCAGCGCGGGACTTAACTACGAGCAGTACTTC; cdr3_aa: CSAGLNYEQYF
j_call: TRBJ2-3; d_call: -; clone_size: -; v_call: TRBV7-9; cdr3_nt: TGTGCCAGCAGCCAAGGAGGGGAAGATACGCAGTATTTT; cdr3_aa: CASSQGGEDTQYF